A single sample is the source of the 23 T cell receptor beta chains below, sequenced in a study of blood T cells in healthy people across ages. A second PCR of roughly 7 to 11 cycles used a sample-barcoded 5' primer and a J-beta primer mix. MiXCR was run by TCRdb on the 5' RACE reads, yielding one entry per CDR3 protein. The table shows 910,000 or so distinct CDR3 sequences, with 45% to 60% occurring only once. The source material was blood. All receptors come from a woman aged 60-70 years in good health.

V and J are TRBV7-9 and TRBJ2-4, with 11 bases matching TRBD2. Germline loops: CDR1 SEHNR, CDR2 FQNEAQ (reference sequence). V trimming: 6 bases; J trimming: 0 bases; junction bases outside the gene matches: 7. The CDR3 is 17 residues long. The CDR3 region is CASRSVGLAVAKNIQYF. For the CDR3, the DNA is TGTGCCAGCAGGTCCGTGGGACTAGCGGTAGCCAAAAACATTCAGTACTTC.

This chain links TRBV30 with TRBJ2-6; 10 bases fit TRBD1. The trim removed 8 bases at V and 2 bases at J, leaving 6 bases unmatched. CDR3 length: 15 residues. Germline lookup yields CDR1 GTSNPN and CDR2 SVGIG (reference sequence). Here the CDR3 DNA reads TGTGCCCTAGCGACAGGGGGCCCTGGGGCCAACGTCCTGACTTTC. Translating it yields CALATGGPGANVLTF.

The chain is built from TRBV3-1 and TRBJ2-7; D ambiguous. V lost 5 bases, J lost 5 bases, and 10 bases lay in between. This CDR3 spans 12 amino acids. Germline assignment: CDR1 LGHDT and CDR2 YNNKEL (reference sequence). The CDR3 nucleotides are TGTGCCAGCAGCTTAACTACTAACGAGCAGTACTTC. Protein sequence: CASSLTTNEQYF.

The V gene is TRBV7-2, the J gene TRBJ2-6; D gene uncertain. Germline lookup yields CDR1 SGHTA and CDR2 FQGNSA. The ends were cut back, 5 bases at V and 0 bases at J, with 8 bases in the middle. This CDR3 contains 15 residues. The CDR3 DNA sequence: TGTGCCAGCAGCGCCGCCCTCTCTGGGGCCAACGTCCTGACTTTC. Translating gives CASSAALSGANVLTF.

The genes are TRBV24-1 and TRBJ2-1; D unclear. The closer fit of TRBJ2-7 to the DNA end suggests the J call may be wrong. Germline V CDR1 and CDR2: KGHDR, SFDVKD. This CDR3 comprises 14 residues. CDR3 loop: CATASADSYNEQYF. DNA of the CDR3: TGTGCCACAGCGAGCGCCGACTCCTACAATGAGCAGTACTTC.

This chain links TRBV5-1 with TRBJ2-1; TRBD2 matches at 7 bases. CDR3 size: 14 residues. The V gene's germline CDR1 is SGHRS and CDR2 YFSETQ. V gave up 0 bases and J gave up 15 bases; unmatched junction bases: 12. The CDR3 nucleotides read TGCGCCAGCAGCTTGGACGGCGGGAGATATATGTGGTTCTTC. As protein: CASSLDGGRYMWFF.

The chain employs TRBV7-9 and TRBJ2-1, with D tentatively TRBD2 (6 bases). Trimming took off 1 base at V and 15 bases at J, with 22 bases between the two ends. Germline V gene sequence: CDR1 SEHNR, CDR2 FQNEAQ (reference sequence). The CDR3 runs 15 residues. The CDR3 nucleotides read TGTGCCAGCAGCTTAGAGCGGCGGGCTAGACTAGTTCCGTTCTTC. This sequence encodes CASSLERRARLVPFF. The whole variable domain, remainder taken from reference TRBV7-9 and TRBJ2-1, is DTGVSQNPRHKITKRGQNVTFRCDPISEHNRLYWYRQTLGQGPEFLTYFQNEAQLEKSRLLSDRFSAERPKGSFSTLEIQRTEQGDSAMYLCASSLERRARLVPFFGPGTRLTVL.

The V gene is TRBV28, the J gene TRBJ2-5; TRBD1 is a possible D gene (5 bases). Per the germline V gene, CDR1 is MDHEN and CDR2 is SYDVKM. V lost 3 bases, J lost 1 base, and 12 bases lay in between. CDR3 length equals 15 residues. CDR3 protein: CASSFLSRVQETQYF. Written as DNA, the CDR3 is TGTGCCAGCAGTTTTCTGTCCAGGGTCCAAGAGACCCAGTACTTC.

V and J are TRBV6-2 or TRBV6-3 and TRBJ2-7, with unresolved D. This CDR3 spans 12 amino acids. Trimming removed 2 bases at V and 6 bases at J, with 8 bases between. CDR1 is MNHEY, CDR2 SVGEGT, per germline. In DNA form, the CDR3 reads TGTGCCAGCAGTTACCTCCCGCCCGAGCAGTACTTC. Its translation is CASSYLPPEQYF.

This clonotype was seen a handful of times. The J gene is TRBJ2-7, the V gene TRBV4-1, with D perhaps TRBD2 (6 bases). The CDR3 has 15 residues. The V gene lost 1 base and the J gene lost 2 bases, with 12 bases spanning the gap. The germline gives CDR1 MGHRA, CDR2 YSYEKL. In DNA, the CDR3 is TGCGCCAGCAGCCAAGTGGAGGGGACCGCCTACGAGCAGTACTTC. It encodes CASSQVEGTAYEQYF.

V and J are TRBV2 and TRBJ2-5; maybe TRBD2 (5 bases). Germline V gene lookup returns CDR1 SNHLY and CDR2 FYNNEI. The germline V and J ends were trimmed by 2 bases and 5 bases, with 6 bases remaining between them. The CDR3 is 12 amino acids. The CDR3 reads CASSERRETQYF. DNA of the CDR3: TGTGCCAGCAGTGAAAGGAGGGAGACCCAGTACTTC.

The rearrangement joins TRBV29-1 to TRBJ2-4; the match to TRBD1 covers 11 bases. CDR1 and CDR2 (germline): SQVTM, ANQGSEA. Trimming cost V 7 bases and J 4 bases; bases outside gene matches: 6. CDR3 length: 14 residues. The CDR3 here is CSARTGGEKNIQYF. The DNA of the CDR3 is TGCAGCGCCCGGACAGGGGGCGAAAAAAACATTCAGTACTTC.

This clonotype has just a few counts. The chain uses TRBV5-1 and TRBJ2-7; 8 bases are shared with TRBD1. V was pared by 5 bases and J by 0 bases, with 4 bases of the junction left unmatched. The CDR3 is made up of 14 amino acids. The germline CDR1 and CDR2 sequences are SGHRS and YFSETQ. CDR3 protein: CASRGTGNSYEQYF. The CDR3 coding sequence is TGCGCCAGCAGGGGGACAGGCAACTCCTACGAGCAGTACTTC.

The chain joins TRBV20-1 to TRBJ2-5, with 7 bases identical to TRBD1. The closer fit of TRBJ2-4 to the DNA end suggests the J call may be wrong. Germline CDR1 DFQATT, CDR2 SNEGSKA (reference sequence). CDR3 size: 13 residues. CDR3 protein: CSAFDRDQNIQYF. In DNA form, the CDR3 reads TGCAGTGCGTTCGACAGGGACCAAAACATTCAGTACTTC.

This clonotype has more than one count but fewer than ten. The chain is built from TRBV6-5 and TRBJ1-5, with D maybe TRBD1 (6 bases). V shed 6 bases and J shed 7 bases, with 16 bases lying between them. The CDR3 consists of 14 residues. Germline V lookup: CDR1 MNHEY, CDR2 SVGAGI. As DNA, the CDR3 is TGTGCCAGCAGCAACGGGGGCGCGGGGCAGCCCCAGCATTTT. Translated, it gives CASSNGGAGQPQHF.

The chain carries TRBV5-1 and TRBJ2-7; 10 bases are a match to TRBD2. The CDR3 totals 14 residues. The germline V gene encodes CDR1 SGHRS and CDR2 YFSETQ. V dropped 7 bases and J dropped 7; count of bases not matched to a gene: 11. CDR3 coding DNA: TGCGCCAGCCGAAAAGCGGGAGGGCCGTTAGAGCAGTACTTC. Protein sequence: CASRKAGGPLEQYF.

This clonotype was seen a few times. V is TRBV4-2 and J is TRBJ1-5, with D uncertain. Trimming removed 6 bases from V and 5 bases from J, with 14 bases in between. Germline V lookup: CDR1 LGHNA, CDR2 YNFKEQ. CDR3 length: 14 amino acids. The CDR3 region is CASSEDVEHQPQHF. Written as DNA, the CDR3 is TGTGCCAGCAGTGAGGACGTAGAACATCAGCCCCAGCATTTT.

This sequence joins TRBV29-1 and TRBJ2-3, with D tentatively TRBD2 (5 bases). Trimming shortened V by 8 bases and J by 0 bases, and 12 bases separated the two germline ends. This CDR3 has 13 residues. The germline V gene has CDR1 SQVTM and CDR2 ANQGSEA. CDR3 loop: CSSKRGSTDTQYF. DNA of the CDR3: TGCAGCTCAAAACGGGGTAGCACAGATACGCAGTATTTT.

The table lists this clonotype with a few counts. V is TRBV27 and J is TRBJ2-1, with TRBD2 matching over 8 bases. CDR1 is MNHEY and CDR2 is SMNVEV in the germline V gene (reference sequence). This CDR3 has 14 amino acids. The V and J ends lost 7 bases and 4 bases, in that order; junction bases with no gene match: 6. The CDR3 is CASKPGLGYNEQFF. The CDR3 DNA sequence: TGTGCCAGCAAGCCGGGACTAGGGTACAATGAGCAGTTCTTC.

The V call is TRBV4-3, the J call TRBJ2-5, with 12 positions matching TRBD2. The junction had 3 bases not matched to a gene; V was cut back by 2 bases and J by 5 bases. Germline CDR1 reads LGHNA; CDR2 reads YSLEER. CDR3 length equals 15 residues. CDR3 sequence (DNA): TGCGCCAGCAGCCAATCTAGCGGGAGGGGCGAGACCCAGTACTTC. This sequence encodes CASSQSSGRGETQYF.

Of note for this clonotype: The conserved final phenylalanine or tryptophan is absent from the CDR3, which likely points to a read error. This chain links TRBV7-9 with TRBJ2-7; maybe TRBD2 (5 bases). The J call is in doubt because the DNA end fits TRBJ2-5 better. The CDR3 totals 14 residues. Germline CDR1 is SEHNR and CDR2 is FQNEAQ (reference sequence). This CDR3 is CASNPVGGVETQYL. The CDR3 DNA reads TGTGCCAGCAACCCCGTCGGAGGAGTAGAGACCCAGTACTTA.

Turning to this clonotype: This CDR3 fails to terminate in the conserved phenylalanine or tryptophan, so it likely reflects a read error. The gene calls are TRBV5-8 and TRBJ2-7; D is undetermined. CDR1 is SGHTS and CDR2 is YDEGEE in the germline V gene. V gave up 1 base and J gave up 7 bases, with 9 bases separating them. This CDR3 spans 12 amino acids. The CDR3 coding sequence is TGTGCCAGCAGCTTGTACCTGGGGGAGCAGTACTTA. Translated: CASSLYLGEQYL.

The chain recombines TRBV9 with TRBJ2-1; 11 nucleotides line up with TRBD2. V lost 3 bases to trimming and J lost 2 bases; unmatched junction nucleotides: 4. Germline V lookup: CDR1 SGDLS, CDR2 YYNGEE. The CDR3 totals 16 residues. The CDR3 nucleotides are TGTGCCAGCAGCGCCAAACTAGCGGGGGCCTACAATGAGCAGTTCTTC. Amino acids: CASSAKLAGAYNEQFF.